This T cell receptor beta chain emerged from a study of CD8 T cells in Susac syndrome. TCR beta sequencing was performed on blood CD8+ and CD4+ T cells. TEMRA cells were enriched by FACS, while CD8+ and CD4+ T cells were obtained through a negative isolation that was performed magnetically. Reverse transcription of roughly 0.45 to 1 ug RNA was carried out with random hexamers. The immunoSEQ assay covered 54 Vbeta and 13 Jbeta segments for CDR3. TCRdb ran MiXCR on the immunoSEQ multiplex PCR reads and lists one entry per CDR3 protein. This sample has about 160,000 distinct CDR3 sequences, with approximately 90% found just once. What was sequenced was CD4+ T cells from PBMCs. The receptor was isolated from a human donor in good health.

CDR3 bases: TGTGCCAGCAGTGAAGGAGGGCGAGGTGAGCAGTTCTTC. Residues: CASSEGGRGEQFF. The chain employs TRBV25-1 and TRBJ2-1, with D tentatively TRBD2 (6 bases). Deletions cut 2 bases from V and 9 bases from J, with 11 bases between. Germline CDR1 reads MGHDK; CDR2 reads SYGVNS. The CDR3 has 13 amino acids.